Shown below are 25 T cell receptor beta chains from a single sample sequenced in a study of HIV-infected patients and healthy controls. The repertoire came from unfractionated whole blood and reflected all unsorted peripheral T cells. Alpha and beta constant-region primers primed reverse transcription of 500 to 550 ng RNA. Using multiplexing indices, alpha and beta chain libraries were generated apart by chain-specific third strand synthesis. TCRdb redid the calling of the 5' RACE reads with MiXCR, one entry per CDR3 protein. Of approximately 7,600 distinct CDR3 sequences listed, about 9% were seen once; the top ten hold 20% to 25%. Sample: blood, taken before antiretroviral therapy. Source of these receptors: an adult with HIV infection.

This chain connects TRBV15 to TRBJ2-1, with 11 bases that match TRBD2. The germline gives CDR1 LNHNV, CDR2 YYDKDF (reference sequence). The J segment lost 7 bases and the V segment lost 6 bases, leaving 8 bases of the junction unmatched. CDR3 size: 15 residues. The CDR3 region is CATRQGLADVNEQFF. The CDR3, as DNA: TGTGCCACCAGACAGGGACTAGCGGACGTTAATGAGCAGTTCTTC.

This clonotype appeared many times. This chain uses TRBV3-1 with TRBJ1-2; no reliable D call. V dropped 2 bases and J dropped 6 bases, with 4 bases sitting between them. The germline gives CDR1 LGHDT, CDR2 YNNKEL (reference sequence). This CDR3 comprises 11 residues. The CDR3 nucleotides are TGTGCCAGCAGCCAAATGGATGGCTACACCTTC. Translating gives CASSQMDGYTF. Together with reference TRBV3-1 and TRBJ1-2, the CDR3 gives the full variable domain: DTAVSQTPKYLVTQMGNDKSIKCEQNLGHDTMYWYKQDSKKFLKIMFSYNNKELIINETVPNRFSPKSPDKAHLNLHINSLELGDSAVYFCASSQMDGYTFGSGTRLTVV.

This clonotype was observed a few times. V and J are TRBV2 and TRBJ2-1; possible D gene TRBD2, 6 bases. The CDR3 runs 11 residues. Trimming took off 1 base at V and 14 bases at J, with 9 bases between the two ends. Germline V gene data show CDR1 as SNHLY and CDR2 as FYNNEI. CDR3 residues: CASSEGGVEFF. The CDR3 coding sequence is TGTGCCAGCAGTGAAGGGGGGGTCGAGTTCTTC.

This clonotype was detected many times. The chain has TRBV29-1 and TRBJ1-2; no clear D. V was trimmed by 7 bases and J by 7 bases, leaving 16 bases between them. Germline lookup yields CDR1 SQVTM and CDR2 ANQGSEA. The CDR3 totals 12 residues. CDR3 amino acids: CSAPGPNGGYTF. CDR3 bases: TGCAGCGCCCCCGGGCCCAACGGTGGCTACACCTTC. Looking up the rest from reference TRBV29-1 and TRBJ1-2 gives the full variable domain: SAVISQKPSRDICQRGTSLTIQCQVDSQVTMMFWYRQQPGQSLTLIATANQGSEATYESGFVIDKFPISRPNLTFSTLTVSNMSPEDSSIYLCSAPGPNGGYTFGSGTRLTVV.

There are many counts of this clonotype. The chain combines TRBV4-1 with TRBJ1-1; D gene ambiguous. Trimming removed 3 bases from V and 0 bases from J, with 11 bases in between. The germline V gene has CDR1 MGHRA and CDR2 YSYEKL. This CDR3 is 15 amino acids long. The CDR3 DNA follows: TGCGCCAGCAGCCATTTAGGGAGGATGAACACTGAAGCTTTCTTT. It yields the protein CASSHLGRMNTEAFF.

This clonotype was counted a few times. V is TRBV7-9 and J is TRBJ2-2, with D hard to call. Trimming left V 4 bases short and J 0 bases short, with 12 bases between. The germline CDR1 and CDR2 sequences are SEHNR and FQNEAQ (reference sequence). The CDR3 sequence is 16 residues long. The CDR3 bases are TGTGCCAGCAGCTCCCAACTACCCTCGAACACCGGGGAGCTGTTTTTT. It yields the protein CASSSQLPSNTGELFF.

In its sample, this clonotype ranks as medium-sized (0.01 to 0.1%). The chain carries TRBV6-6 and TRBJ1-1, with a weak D call TRBD1 (5 bases). The V end was cut by 7 bases, the J end by 11 bases, with 26 bases between. CDR1 and CDR2 from the germline V gene are MNHNY and SVGAGI (reference sequence). This CDR3 has 15 residues. The CDR3, as DNA: TGTGCCAGCACCCTGACCGGCGCCGGGACCGCTGGGGCTTTCTTT. This translates into CASTLTGAGTAGAFF.

This rearrangement joins TRBV5-4 to TRBJ1-2; possibly TRBD1 for D (5 bases). Trimming cost V 9 bases and J 5 bases, with 20 bases left between them. CDR3 length equals 14 residues. Germline CDR1 and CDR2: SGHNT and YYREEE (reference sequence). CDR3 sequence: CATIDRSSSYGYTF. CDR3 DNA sequence: TGTGCCACCATAGACAGAAGCAGCAGTTATGGCTACACCTTC.

This clonotype was recorded many times. The CDR3 is CSAGTIGGNEKLFF. The CDR3 DNA sequence: TGCAGTGCTGGTACGATTGGGGGCAATGAAAAACTGTTTTTT. This chain connects TRBV20-1 to TRBJ1-4; TRBD1 is a possible D gene (6 bases). Trimming took 5 bases from V and 5 from J, leaving 15 bases between them. Looked up from germline, CDR1 is DFQATT and CDR2 is SNEGSKA (reference sequence). The CDR3 contains 14 residues.

The genes are TRBV4-1 and TRBJ2-7; D unclear. V lost 0 bases and J lost 6, with 3 bases in between. CDR3 length: 11 amino acids. From germline, CDR1 is MGHRA and CDR2 YSYEKL. CDR3 DNA: TGCGCCAGCAGCCAAGAGCGCGAGCAGTACTTC. It codes for CASSQEREQYF.

The J gene is TRBJ2-2, the V gene TRBV4-3; no firm D call. This CDR3 has 16 amino acids. Germline V gene sequence: CDR1 LGHNA, CDR2 YSLEER. V shed 4 bases and J shed 1 base, with 13 bases lying between them. CDR3 protein: CASSRAGPWNTGELFF. The CDR3, as DNA: TGCGCCAGCAGCCGAGCCGGGCCCTGGAACACCGGGGAGCTGTTTTTT.

This clonotype was observed at least ten times. The chain is built from TRBV5-6 and TRBJ1-4; 7 positions match TRBD1. After removal of 0 bases from V and 7 bases from J, the junction contained 6 bases not matched to a gene. Germline assignment: CDR1 SGHDT and CDR2 YYEEEE. The CDR3 runs to 15 residues. In nucleotides, the CDR3 is TGTGCCAGCAGCTTGGGGCCCACAGGGGCTGAAAAACTGTTTTTT. Protein: CASSLGPTGAEKLFF.

This clonotype appeared many times. The CDR3 bases are TGTGCCAGCAGCTTAGTTGCCGGCGGCCAGGGCACAGATACGCAGTATTTT. This codes for CASSLVAGGQGTDTQYF. The rearrangement uses TRBV7-6 and TRBJ2-3; D remains ambiguous. The V and J ends lost 1 base and 1 base respectively, with 15 bases between them. There are 17 residues in the CDR3. Germline CDR1 and CDR2: SGHVS and FNYEAQ.

This clonotype was picked up many times. The chain is built from TRBV7-9 and TRBJ1-1; D call uncertain. V lost 2 bases, J lost 7 bases, and 8 bases lay in between. The CDR3 extends over 12 amino acids. Germline V lookup: CDR1 SEHNR, CDR2 FQNEAQ (reference sequence). The CDR3 sequence is CASSLRTFEAFF. The CDR3 nucleotides read TGTGCCAGCAGCTTAAGAACGTTTGAAGCTTTCTTT.

The sample holds a few counts of this clonotype. The chain employs TRBV5-4 and TRBJ1-1; tentatively, D is TRBD1 (5 bases). V was clipped by 2 bases and J by 1 base, with 12 bases between them. Germline V gene lookup returns CDR1 SGHNT and CDR2 YYREEE (reference sequence). This CDR3 comprises 15 residues. CDR3 loop: CASSFEGPGNTEAFF. The DNA of the CDR3 is TGTGCCAGCAGCTTTGAGGGACCGGGGAACACTGAAGCTTTCTTT.

This clonotype was counted ten times or more. CDR3 region: CASSAGLADQETQYF. CDR3 coding DNA: TGTGCCAGCAGTGCGGGACTAGCGGACCAAGAGACCCAGTACTTC. The chain recombines TRBV25-1 with TRBJ2-5; the match to TRBD2 covers 11 bases. CDR1 and CDR2 from the germline V gene are MGHDK and SYGVNS. The J segment lost 0 bases and the V segment lost 4 bases, leaving 1 base of the junction unmatched. The CDR3 is 15 amino acids.

This clonotype has ten or more counts. The chain recombines TRBV15 with TRBJ1-5; no clear D gene. The CDR3 consists of 18 residues. Trimming took off 0 bases at V and 4 bases at J, with 19 bases between the two ends. Germline V lookup: CDR1 LNHNV, CDR2 YYDKDF (reference sequence). CDR3 loop: CATSRDLRGGRLNQPQHF. The CDR3 DNA is TGTGCCACCAGCAGAGATCTGAGAGGCGGGAGATTGAATCAGCCCCAGCATTTT.

This clonotype appeared a few times. The rearrangement joins TRBV20-1 to TRBJ1-5; tentatively, D is TRBD1 (5 bases). This CDR3 is built from 12 residues. Germline CDR1 and CDR2: DFQATT and SNEGSKA (reference sequence). V was cut by 6 bases and J by 2 bases, with 8 bases left in between. The CDR3 DNA sequence: TGCAGTGCCGGGGGTGGCAATCAGCCCCAGCATTTT. It translates to CSAGGGNQPQHF.

This clonotype was counted many times. The J gene is TRBJ1-2, the V gene TRBV5-1, with TRBD1 matching over 7 bases. There are 15 residues in the CDR3. The V and J ends lost 1 base and 4 bases, in that order; junction bases with no gene match: 7. Germline loops: CDR1 SGHRS, CDR2 YFSETQ. CDR3 DNA: TGCGCCAGCAGCTTGACCGGGGGACAGCTCTATGGCTACACCTTC. Protein: CASSLTGGQLYGYTF.

This clonotype occurred many times. DNA of the CDR3: TGTGCCAGCAGCTTAGATAGGACTAGCGGAGGGATCGATGAGCAGTTCTTC. It yields the protein CASSLDRTSGGIDEQFF. This chain joins TRBV11-2 and TRBJ2-1; 10 nucleotides match TRBD2. The germline gives CDR1 SGHAT, CDR2 FQNNGV. The CDR3 contains 17 residues. With 0 bases clipped from V and 8 bases from J, the junction kept 10 bases outside the gene matches.

The table lists this clonotype with many counts. The J gene is TRBJ2-5, the V gene TRBV12-3 or TRBV12-4; D is undetermined. The CDR3 covers 12 residues. The V and J ends lost 6 bases and 4 bases respectively, with 9 bases between them. The DNA of the CDR3 is TGTGCCAGCAGCGGCGACTCAGAGACCCAGTACTTC. It encodes CASSGDSETQYF.

The chain couples TRBV28 to TRBJ1-4, with D hard to call. V lost 5 bases and J 3 bases, leaving 7 bases between the germline ends. Per the germline V gene, CDR1 is MDHEN and CDR2 is SYDVKM. The CDR3 is 13 amino acids. CDR3 protein: CASSPRANEKLFF. The CDR3, as DNA: TGTGCCAGCAGTCCCCGGGCTAATGAAAAACTGTTTTTT. Full variable domain (missing parts from reference TRBV28 and TRBJ1-4): DVKVTQSSRYLVKRTGEKVFLECVQDMDHENMFWYRQDPGLGLRLIYFSYDVKMKEKGDIPEGYSVSREKKERFSLILESASTNQTSMYLCASSPRANEKLFFGSGTQLSVL.

This clonotype was recorded at least ten times. The J gene is TRBJ2-3, the V gene TRBV5-5; possibly TRBD2 for D (5 bases). Germline loops: CDR1 SGHKS, CDR2 YYEKEE (reference sequence). The CDR3 loop spans 14 amino acids. V was cut by 3 bases and J by 5 bases, with 13 bases left in between. CDR3 region: CASSWPDGGDTQYF. CDR3 in DNA: TGTGCCAGCAGCTGGCCGGACGGAGGAGATACGCAGTATTTT.

This clonotype has at least ten counts. The genes are TRBV27 and TRBJ1-1; D not certain. This CDR3 is 15 amino acids long. CDR1 MNHEY and CDR2 SMNVEV come from the germline V gene (reference sequence). V was pared by 0 bases and J by 0 bases, with 8 bases between. For the CDR3, the DNA is TGTGCCAGCAGTTTATCCGGAATCCTGAACACTGAAGCTTTCTTT. It codes for CASSLSGILNTEAFF.

This clonotype is medium-sized. The rearrangement links TRBV20-1 to TRBJ2-7, with a possible D match to TRBD1 (5 bases). The CDR3 runs 14 residues. Trimming shortened V by 7 bases and J by 1 base, and 17 bases separated the two germline ends. Germline V gene lookup returns CDR1 DFQATT and CDR2 SNEGSKA (reference sequence). CDR3 DNA: TGCAGTGTAGTTCGAGAAGGGGTTTCCTACGAGCAGTACTTC. Translating gives CSVVREGVSYEQYF.